This T cell receptor beta chain was captured by sequencing in a study of Graves' ophthalmopathy and Graves' hyperthyroidism. This clonotype has a handful of counts. Being one base from a much bigger clone, this may be a read error. RNA transcripts provided the template for amplifying TCR beta CDR3 regions. An initial RT-PCR round employing HTBI primers preceded a second-round multiplex PCR. TCRdb called the multiplex PCR reads again in MiXCR, with one record for every CDR3 protein. The table has 400,000 or so distinct CDR3 sequences, 15% seen once. Germline-derived CDR1 and CDR2 are SQVTM and ANQGSEA. This CDR3 contains 13 residues.

The origin of this receptor is a woman younger than 30 with stable Graves' hyperthyroidism. Sequencing was carried out using peripheral blood. The chain combines TRBV29-1 with TRBJ2-5, with unresolved D. The CDR3 bases are TGCAGCGTTGACTCTAGGGTGGAAGAGACCCGGTACTTC. Amino acid sequence: CSVDSRVEETRYF.